The 9 T cell receptor beta chains reported below all come from one sample, sequenced in a study of cytomegalovirus exposure and HLA in healthy donors. PCR was performed using 60 Vbeta and 13 Jbeta primers. Generated by immunoSEQ multiplex PCR, the TCRdb table keeps only in-frame clones and is missing some. The sample has 200,000 to 300,000 clones; around 83% are singletons. The source material was PBMCs. The receptors come from a girl aged 2 to 9 in good health and CMV-seronegative.

The V gene is TRBV21-1, the J gene TRBJ2-4; TRBD1 is the table's D call and was not checked against the DNA. TRBV21-1 has pseudogene status. The CDR3 totals 15 residues. In DNA form, the CDR3 reads TGTGCCAGCAGCAAAGTAACAGCCTTCAAAAACATTCAGTACTTC. Amino acids: CASSKVTAFKNIQYF.

This chain connects TRBV5-1 to TRBJ2-5, with D tentatively TRBD1 (7 bases). There are 15 residues in the CDR3. Deletions cut 4 bases from V and 6 bases from J, with 19 bases between. Germline CDR1 SGHRS, CDR2 YFSETQ. The CDR3 sequence: CASSNTVTGRKTQYF. The CDR3 region has the DNA TGCGCCAGCAGCAACACGGTGACAGGGAGGAAGACCCAGTACTTC.

V is TRBV15 and J is TRBJ1-5; no clear D. Germline V CDR1 and CDR2: LNHNV, YYDKDF (reference sequence). The CDR3 is 17 amino acids. The ends were cut back, 1 base at V and 0 bases at J, with 13 bases in the middle. Here the CDR3 reads CATSRGNGGISNQPQHF. CDR3 sequence (DNA): TGTGCCACCAGCAGAGGGAATGGCGGGATTAGCAATCAGCCCCAGCATTTT.

This rearrangement joins TRBV25-1 to TRBJ1-6, with a possible D match to TRBD1 (6 bases). The CDR3 is 14 residues long. V was cut by 8 bases and J by 7 bases, with 15 bases left in between. The germline V gene encodes CDR1 MGHDK and CDR2 SYGVNS. CDR3 bases: TGTGCCAGCTCTCTGGGACACCAAAATTCACCCCTCCACTTT. Its translation is CASSLGHQNSPLHF. The variable domain in full, with the rest retrieved from reference TRBV25-1 and TRBJ1-6, is EADIYQTPRYLVIGTGKKITLECSQTMGHDKMYWYQQDPGMELHLIHYSYGVNSTEKGDLSSESTVSRIRTEHFPLTLESARPSHTSQYLCASSLGHQNSPLHFGNGTRLTVT.

The chain is built from TRBV6-5 and TRBJ2-7; 9 bases are shared with TRBD2. CDR3 length: 15 amino acids. V lost 3 bases and J lost 4; bases outside the gene matches: 7. CDR1 and CDR2 (germline): MNHEY, SVGAGI. CDR3 DNA sequence: TGTGCCAGCAGTTATTCTGCTAGCGGGACTTACGAGCAGTACTTC. This encodes CASSYSASGTYEQYF.

The V gene is TRBV5-1, the J gene TRBJ2-3; tentative D call: TRBD1 (5 bases). This CDR3 region has 15 residues. Between the trimmed V and J ends, which lost 7 bases and 8 bases, there was a span of 23 bases. Germline lookup yields CDR1 SGHRS and CDR2 YFSETQ. CDR3 sequence: CASGLHQGGPGTQYF. CDR3 coding DNA: TGCGCCAGCGGCCTACACCAGGGTGGCCCTGGTACGCAGTATTTT.

This clone came up a few times. The chain carries TRBV5-1 and TRBJ2-6, with 7 bases fitting TRBD1. The V gene end was trimmed by 3 bases and the J gene end by 3 bases; junction bases not matched to a gene: 6. Per the germline V gene, CDR1 is SGHRS and CDR2 is YFSETQ. The CDR3 is made up of 16 amino acids. CDR3 DNA sequence: TGCGCCAGCAGCTACTACAGGGGAAGTGGGGCCAACGTCCTGACTTTC. It is translated as CASSYYRGSGANVLTF.

The rearrangement joins TRBV11-1 to TRBJ1-1, with 9 bases lining up with TRBD1. The length of the CDR3 is 13 residues. The J segment lost 3 bases and the V segment lost 4 bases, leaving 0 bases of the junction unmatched. The germline CDR1 and CDR2 sequences are SGHAT and FQDESV (reference sequence). As DNA, the CDR3 is TGTGCCAGCAGCTGGACAGGGGACACTGAAGCTTTCTTT. It codes for CASSWTGDTEAFF.

This clone was observed a handful of times. V and J are TRBV5-6 and TRBJ1-1, with D hard to call. Trimming removed 4 bases at V and 1 base at J, with 8 bases between. CDR3 size: 13 residues. Germline CDR1 reads SGHDT; CDR2 reads YYEEEE. CDR3 region: CASSGGTNTEAFF. CDR3 coding DNA: TGTGCCAGCAGCGGCGGTACGAACACTGAAGCTTTCTTT.